In its sample, the clone carrying this TCR beta chain was seen a few times. Its antigen remains unknown. The CDR3 contains 14 residues. Germline lookup yields CDR1 KGHDR and CDR2 SFDVKD. V dropped 2 bases and J dropped 0 bases, with 6 bases sitting between them. The data originate from a study of blood T cells in healthy people across ages. Next came a second PCR, run for about 7 to 12 cycles, which used a sample-barcoded 5' primer along with a J-beta primer mix. TCRdb itself ran the 5' RACE reads through MiXCR, one entry per CDR3 protein. Altogether about 780,000 distinct CDR3 sequences are present, less than 80% being singletons, with the ten largest covering around a quarter. Regarding the study as a whole: With age, beta diversity per million T cells declined roughly linearly, significantly by approximately 40.

Input material: blood. The source of this sequence is a man aged 25 to 40 in good health. The gene calls are TRBV24-1 and TRBJ1-2; D unclear. CDR3 in DNA: TGTGCCACCAGTGATTGGGGAGCTAACTATGGCTACACCTTC. Translated, it gives CATSDWGANYGYTF.